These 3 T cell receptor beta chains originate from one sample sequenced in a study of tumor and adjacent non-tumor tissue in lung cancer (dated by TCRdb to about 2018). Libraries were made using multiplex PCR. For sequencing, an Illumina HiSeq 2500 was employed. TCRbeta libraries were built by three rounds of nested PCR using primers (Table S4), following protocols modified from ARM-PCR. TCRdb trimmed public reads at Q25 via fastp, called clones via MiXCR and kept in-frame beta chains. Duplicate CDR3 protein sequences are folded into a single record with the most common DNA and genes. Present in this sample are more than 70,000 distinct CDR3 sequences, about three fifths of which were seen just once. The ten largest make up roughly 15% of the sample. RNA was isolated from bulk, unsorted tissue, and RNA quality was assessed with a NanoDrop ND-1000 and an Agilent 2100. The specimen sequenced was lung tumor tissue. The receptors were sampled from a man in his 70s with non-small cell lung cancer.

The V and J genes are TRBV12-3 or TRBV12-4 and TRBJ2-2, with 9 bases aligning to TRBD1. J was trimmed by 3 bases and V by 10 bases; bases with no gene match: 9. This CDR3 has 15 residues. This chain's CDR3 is CANTSGQGHTGELFF. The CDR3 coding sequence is TGTGCCAATACCTCCGGACAGGGGCACACCGGGGAGCTGTTTTTT.

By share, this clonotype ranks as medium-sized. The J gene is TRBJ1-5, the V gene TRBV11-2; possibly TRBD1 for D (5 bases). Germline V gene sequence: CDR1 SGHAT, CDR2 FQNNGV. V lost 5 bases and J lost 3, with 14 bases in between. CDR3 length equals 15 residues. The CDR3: CASSLGPAANQPQHF. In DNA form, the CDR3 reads TGTGCCAGCAGCCTGGGGCCAGCAGCCAATCAGCCCCAGCATTTT.

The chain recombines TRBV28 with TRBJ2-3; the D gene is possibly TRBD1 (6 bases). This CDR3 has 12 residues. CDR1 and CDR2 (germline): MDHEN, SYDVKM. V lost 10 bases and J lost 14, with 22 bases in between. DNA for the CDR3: TGTGCCAATTGGACAGTGACGAATACACTGTATTTT. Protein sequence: CANWTVTNTLYF.